This TCR beta chain derives from a study of Graves' ophthalmopathy and Graves' hyperthyroidism. Study-wide results and limits: Its predictions of ophthalmopathy progression gave the model 55% to 71% sensitivity and almost 75% specificity.

Amplifying from RNA transcripts, the study obtained TCR beta CDR3 regions. The library came from an HTBI-primed first-round RT-PCR and a second-round multiplex PCR. TCRdb re-called the multiplex PCR reads through MiXCR, storing one row per CDR3 protein. The sample contains just over 400,000 distinct CDR3 sequences, roughly 20% of which appear only once. CDR3 length equals 14 residues. J was trimmed by 6 bases and V by 3 bases; bases with no gene match: 7. CDR1 and CDR2 from the germline V gene are SGHVS and FQNEAQ. Pregnant or lactating patients and those with other autoimmune diseases or uncontrolled infections were excluded. The starting material, about 9.5 ml of fresh peripheral blood, provided the PBMCs. This clonotype was detected many times. Its cognate antigen is unknown.

The sequenced sample was peripheral blood. The sequence was obtained from a woman under 30 with stable Graves' hyperthyroidism. J is TRBJ2-7 and V is TRBV7-8; TRBD1 agrees at 8 bases. CDR3 in amino acids: CASSFGQGLFEQYF. The CDR3 DNA sequence: TGTGCCAGCAGCTTTGGACAGGGATTGTTCGAGCAGTACTTC.